The text below deals with one TCR beta chain. Its antigen remains undetermined. No base quality values were provided; no much bigger clone lies one nucleotide off. As encoded in the germline V gene (reference sequence), CDR1 is LNHNV while CDR2 is YYDKDF. Measured from the cysteine to the phenylalanine, the CDR3 is 15 residues long. The entry retains the CDR3 DNA only, 45 bases that are in frame from base 1. Trimming takes 0 bases from V and 10 bases from J, and the germline ends sit 13 bases apart. The sample originates from a study of blood T cell repertoires in COVID-19 (dated by TCRdb to the early 2020s). In terms of the full investigation: Samples covering the acute and convalescent phases of COVID-19 were provided by collaborators in the United States, Italy and Spain. Where available, HLA class I and class II types were taken from metadata supplied by the sample provider and were not determined by assay-based typing. The repertoires were released in a freely available public database intended as a resource for research on the immune response to SARS-CoV-2. Samples were obtained from the ongoing ImmuneRACE study (first 160 participants) and from 950 to 1,500 subjects provided by 6 global collaborators. The dataset comprised deeply sampled blood TCRbeta repertoires from subjects exposed to, actively infected with, or recovered from COVID-19. A de-identified subject ID, COVID-19 status, age in years and sex were almost always included in the sample metadata. The material from the prospective study consisted of cDNA or gDNA derived from T cells, B-cell-depleted T cells, or PBMCs. Summary of the overall study and its limitations: The amount of clinical and demographic metadata varied by source and participant and was provided uncurated.

TCRbeta CDR3 regions were amplified from genomic DNA using the immunoSEQ Assay, a bias-controlled multiplex PCR. As for the authors' bioinformatics: The number of nucleated cells in each sample was estimated by amplification of reference gene primers within the assay. To quantify the absolute abundance of each unique TCRbeta CDR3 rearrangement, sequence reads were collapsed and filtered. Productive Simpson clonality was computed per sample as the square root of Simpson's diversity index over productive rearrangements. The clones in this table, taken by TCRdb from immuneACCESS, are in-frame only. Not every clone is retained; where verified, under half of the shortfall comes from an unresolved V gene, and the cause of the rest is unknown. V, J and clone size reflect that table, while D and trimming were determined from the DNA. In this sample the table shows 15,000 to 20,000 clones, less than 90% of which occur a single time. The ten largest clones take up 20% to 25% of the sample.

Each collaborating institution followed its own protocols to collect whole blood in K2EDTA tubes. Collaborator samples were shipped for TCRbeta analysis as frozen whole blood, isolated PBMCs, or DNA extracted from either sample type. The source is a man in his 60s with acute or convalescent COVID-19. The chain is assembled from TRBV15 and TRBJ1-6; TRBD1 is possibly the D segment (5 matching bases). Sequencing input: peripheral blood. The CDR3 region has the sequence CATSRDPGGGSPLHF. The nucleotide sequence reads as follows: TGTGCCACCAGCAGAGATCCCGGGGGAGGGTCACCCCTCCACTTT.